This T cell receptor (beta chain) emerged from a study of cytomegalovirus exposure and HLA in healthy donors. As concerns this clone: The target antigen is unknown.

Trimming cost V 2 bases and J 3 bases, with 14 bases left between them. Germline CDR1 is MRHNA and CDR2 is SNTAGT. The CDR3 totals 16 residues. Whole-study results and caveats: TCR beta V- and J-gene trimming was later associated with a missense DCLRE1C variant.

The PCR contained 60 Vbeta and 13 Jbeta primers. Assay: immunoSEQ multiplex PCR; the TCRdb copy retains only in-frame clones and omits some. The data contain more than 95,000 clones, around 82% of them singletons. The TCR was taken from a man aged 25 to 40 in good health and CMV-seropositive. The chain carries TRBV6-4 and TRBJ2-1; no clear D gene. Sequenced material: PBMCs. For the CDR3, the DNA is TGTGCCAGCAGTGACCGCTATCGCCTGCACTACAATGAGCAGTTCTTC. Its translation: CASSDRYRLHYNEQFF.